This T cell receptor (beta chain) comes out of a study of immune evolution from preneoplasia to lung adenocarcinoma. The assay was immunoSEQ multiplex PCR, and TCRdb's table has in-frame clones only and misses some. Altogether about 11,000 clones are present, about four fifths being singletons, with the ten largest covering 3% to 5%. The CDR3 has 14 amino acids. The germline CDR1 and CDR2 sequences are LNHDA and SQIVND (reference sequence). V was cut by 3 bases and J by 9 bases, with 12 bases left in between. Study-wide points: Top clone share appeared to fall from AAH through AIS, MIA, adenocarcinoma. Later-stage lesions seemingly showed higher T cell density and diversity than normal lung.

This clone has only a few counts. Its antigen is currently unknown. Between the mid-2010s and the late 2010s, patients underwent resection in Japan or China. Histologic diagnosis was independently verified by two lung pathologists. V gene TRBV19 combines with J gene TRBJ1-6; weak D call: TRBD1 (5 bases). The clonotype comes from a person aged 60-80 years with lung adenocarcinoma. Sample: FFPE minimally invasive lung adenocarcinoma tissue. The CDR3 loop reads CASSIGGASSPLHF. CDR3 in DNA: TGTGCCAGTAGTATTGGAGGGGCCAGTTCACCCCTCCACTTT.